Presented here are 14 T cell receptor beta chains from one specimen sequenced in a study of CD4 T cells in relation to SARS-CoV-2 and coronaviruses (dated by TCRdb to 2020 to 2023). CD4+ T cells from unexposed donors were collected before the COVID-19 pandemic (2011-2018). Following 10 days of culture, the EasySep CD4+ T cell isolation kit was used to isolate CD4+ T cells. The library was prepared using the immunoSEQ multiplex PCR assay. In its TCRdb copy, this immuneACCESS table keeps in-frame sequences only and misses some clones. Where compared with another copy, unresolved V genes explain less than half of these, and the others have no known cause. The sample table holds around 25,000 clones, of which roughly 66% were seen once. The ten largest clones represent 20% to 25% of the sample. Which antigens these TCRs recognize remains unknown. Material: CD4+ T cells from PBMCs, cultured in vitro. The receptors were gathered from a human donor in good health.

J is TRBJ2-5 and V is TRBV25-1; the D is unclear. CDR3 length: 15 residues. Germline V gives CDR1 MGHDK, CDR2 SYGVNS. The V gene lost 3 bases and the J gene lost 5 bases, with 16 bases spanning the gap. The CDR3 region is CASSDSGPRWETQYF. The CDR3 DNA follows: TGTGCCAGCAGTGATTCAGGTCCCCGGTGGGAGACCCAGTACTTC.

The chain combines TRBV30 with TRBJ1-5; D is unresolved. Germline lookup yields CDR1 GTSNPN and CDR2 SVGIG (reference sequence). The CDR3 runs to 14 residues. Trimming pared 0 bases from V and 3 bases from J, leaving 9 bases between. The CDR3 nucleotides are TGTGCCTGGAGTGTGGTAAGGAACAATCAGCCCCAGCATTTT. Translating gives CAWSVVRNNQPQHF.

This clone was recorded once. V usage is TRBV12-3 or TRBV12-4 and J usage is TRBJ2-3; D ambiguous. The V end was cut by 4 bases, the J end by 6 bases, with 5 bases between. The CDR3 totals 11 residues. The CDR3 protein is CASSSWDTQYF. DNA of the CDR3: TGTGCCAGCAGTTCGTGGGATACGCAGTATTTT.

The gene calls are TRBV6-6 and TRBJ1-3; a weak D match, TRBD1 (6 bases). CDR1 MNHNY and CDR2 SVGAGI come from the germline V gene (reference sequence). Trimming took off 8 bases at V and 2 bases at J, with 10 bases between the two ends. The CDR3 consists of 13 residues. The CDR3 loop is CASAKGAGNTIYF. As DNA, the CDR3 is TGTGCCAGCGCTAAGGGGGCTGGAAACACCATATATTTT.

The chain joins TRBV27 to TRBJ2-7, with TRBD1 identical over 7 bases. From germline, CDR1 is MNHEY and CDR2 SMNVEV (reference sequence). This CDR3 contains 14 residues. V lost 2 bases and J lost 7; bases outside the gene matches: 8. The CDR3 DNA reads TGTGCCAGCAGTTTAAAGACAGGGTGGGATGAGCAGTACTTC. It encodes CASSLKTGWDEQYF.

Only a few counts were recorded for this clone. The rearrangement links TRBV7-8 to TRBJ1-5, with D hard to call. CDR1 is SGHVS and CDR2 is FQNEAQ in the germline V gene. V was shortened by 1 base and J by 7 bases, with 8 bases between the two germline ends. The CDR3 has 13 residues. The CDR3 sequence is CASSLGALQPQHF. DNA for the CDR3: TGTGCCAGCAGCTTAGGGGCTCTCCAGCCCCAGCATTTT.

The DNA of the CDR3 is TGTGCCAGCAGCCCCCGACTAGCGGGAGGTATCTATGAGCAGTTCTTC. Amino acids: CASSPRLAGGIYEQFF. The chain joins TRBV7-9 to TRBJ2-1, with 13 bases that match TRBD2. Germline V CDR1 and CDR2: SEHNR, FQNEAQ (reference sequence). CDR3 length: 16 residues. The V and J ends lost 5 bases and 8 bases, in that order; junction bases with no gene match: 9.

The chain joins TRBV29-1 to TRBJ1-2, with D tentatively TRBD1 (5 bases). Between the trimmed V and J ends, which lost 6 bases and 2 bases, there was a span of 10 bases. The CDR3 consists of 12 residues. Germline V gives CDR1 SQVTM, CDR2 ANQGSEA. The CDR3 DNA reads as TGCAGCGTCACCAGACAGAACTATGGCTACACCTTC. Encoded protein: CSVTRQNYGYTF. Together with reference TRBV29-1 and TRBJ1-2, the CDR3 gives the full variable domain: SAVISQKPSRDICQRGTSLTIQCQVDSQVTMMFWYRQQPGQSLTLIATANQGSEATYESGFVIDKFPISRPNLTFSTLTVSNMSPEDSSIYLCSVTRQNYGYTFGSGTRLTVV.

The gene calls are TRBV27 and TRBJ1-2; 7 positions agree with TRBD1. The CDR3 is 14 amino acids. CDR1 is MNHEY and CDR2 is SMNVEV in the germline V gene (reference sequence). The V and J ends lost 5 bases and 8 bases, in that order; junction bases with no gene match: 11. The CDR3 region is CASSRTSGQNGYTF. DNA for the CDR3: TGTGCCAGCAGTCGAACATCGGGACAGAACGGCTACACCTTC.

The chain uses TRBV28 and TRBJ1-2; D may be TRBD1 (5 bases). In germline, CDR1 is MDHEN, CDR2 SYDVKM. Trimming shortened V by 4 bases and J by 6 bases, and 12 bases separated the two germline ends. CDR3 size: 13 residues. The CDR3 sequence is CASSYLPGHGYTF. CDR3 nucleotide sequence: TGTGCCAGCAGTTACCTGCCGGGGCATGGCTACACCTTC.

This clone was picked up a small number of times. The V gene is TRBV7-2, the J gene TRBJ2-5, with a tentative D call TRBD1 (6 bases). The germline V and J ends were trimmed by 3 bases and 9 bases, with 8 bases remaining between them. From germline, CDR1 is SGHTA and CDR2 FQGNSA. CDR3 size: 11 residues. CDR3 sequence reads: CASSFSGAQYF. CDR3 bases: TGTGCCAGCAGCTTTTCAGGGGCCCAGTACTTC.

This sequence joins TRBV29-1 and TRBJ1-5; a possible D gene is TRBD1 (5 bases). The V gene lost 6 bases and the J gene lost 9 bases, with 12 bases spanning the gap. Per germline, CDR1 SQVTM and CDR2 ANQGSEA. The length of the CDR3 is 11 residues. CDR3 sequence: CSVGDDGPQHF. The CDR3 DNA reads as TGCAGCGTCGGGGACGATGGGCCCCAGCATTTT.

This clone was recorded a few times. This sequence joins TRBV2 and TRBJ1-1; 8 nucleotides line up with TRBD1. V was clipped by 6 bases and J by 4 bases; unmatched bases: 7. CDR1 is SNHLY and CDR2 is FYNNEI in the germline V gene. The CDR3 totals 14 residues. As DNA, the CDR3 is TGTGCCAGCAGAGTACAGGGGGGTAGCACTGAAGCTTTCTTT. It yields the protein CASRVQGGSTEAFF. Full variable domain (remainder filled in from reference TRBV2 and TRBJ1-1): EPEVTQTPSHQVTQMGQEVILRCVPISNHLYFYWYRQILGQKVEFLVSFYNNEISEKSEIFDDQFSVERPDGSNFTLKIRSTKLEDSAMYFCASRVQGGSTEAFFGQGTRLTVV.

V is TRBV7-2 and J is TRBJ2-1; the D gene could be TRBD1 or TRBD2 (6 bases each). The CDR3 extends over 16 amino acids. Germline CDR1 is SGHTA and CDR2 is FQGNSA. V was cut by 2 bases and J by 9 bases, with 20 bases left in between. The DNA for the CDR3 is TGTGCCAGCAGCTTAAGGAGGGGGGCCTTTCGTAGTGAGCAGTTCTTC. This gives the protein CASSLRRGAFRSEQFF.